The clone carrying this T cell receptor beta chain was detected many times. Its antigen remains unknown. There were TCR beta CDR3 regions amplified from RNA transcripts. The primer set for the first-round RT-PCR of the TCR CDR3 was HTBI. TCRdb re-called the multiplex PCR reads through MiXCR, storing one row per CDR3 protein. The sample records about 400,000 distinct CDR3 sequences, 15% being singletons. This CDR3 has 14 amino acids. Trimming cost V 6 bases and J 0 bases, with 10 bases left between them. In germline, CDR1 is KGHSH, CDR2 LQKENI. The sample is drawn from a study of T cells in Graves' hyperthyroidism and ophthalmopathy. Study-wide results and limits: A median approximately 6.5 months before onset, the model predicted ophthalmopathy. Clonotypes that were expanded in thyroid above 0.001 mostly appeared in blood too.

Not enrolled were patients with uncontrolled infection, other autoimmune disease, pregnancy or lactation. Sequenced input: blood. The origin of this receptor is a woman in her 30s with Graves' hyperthyroidism. The chain recombines TRBV18 with TRBJ2-3, with D tentatively TRBD2 (5 bases). The CDR3, as DNA: TGTGCCAGCTCGACTATCTCAAGCACAGATACGCAGTATTTT. Its protein is CASSTISSTDTQYF. The complete variable domain, with remaining parts taken from reference TRBV18 and TRBJ2-3, reads NAGVMQNPRHLVRRRGQEARLRCSPMKGHSHVYWYRQLPEEGLKFMVYLQKENIIDESGMPKERFSAEFPKEGPSILRIQQVVRGDSAAYFCASSTISSTDTQYFGPGTRLTVL.